These 18 T cell receptor beta chains were all obtained from the same sample, sequenced in a study of blood T cell repertoires in COVID-19. Clones were read by immunoSEQ multiplex PCR, and TCRdb kept only the in-frame ones, dropping some. Among about 110,000 clones, 70% to 90% were seen once, and the ten largest hold about 1.3%. Material: peripheral blood. These TCRs come from a man between 40 and 49 years old with acute or convalescent COVID-19.

The chain couples TRBV6-1 to TRBJ1-1; D remains ambiguous. V was shortened by 3 bases and J by 5 bases, with 7 bases between the two germline ends. The CDR3 is 12 residues long. Germline V lookup: CDR1 MNHNS, CDR2 SASEGT. The CDR3 region is CASSDRRTEAFF. In DNA, the CDR3 is TGTGCCAGCAGTGACCGTCGGACTGAAGCTTTCTTT.

The genes are TRBV28 and TRBJ1-5; D possibly corresponds to TRBD1 (6 bases). The CDR3 runs to 15 residues. V was trimmed by 7 bases and J by 0 bases, leaving 13 bases between them. CDR1 MDHEN and CDR2 SYDVKM come from the germline V gene. The CDR3 sequence: CASISGGHSNQPQHF. The CDR3 DNA is TGTGCCAGCATCTCCGGGGGGCATAGCAATCAGCCCCAGCATTTT.

The rearrangement joins TRBV14 to TRBJ2-3, with a tentative D call TRBD2 (5 bases). The CDR3 contains 14 residues. Germline-derived CDR1 and CDR2 are SGHDN and FVKESK. Trimming shortened V by 2 bases and J by 2 bases, and 8 bases separated the two germline ends. CDR3 in amino acids: CASSQIDYTDTQYF. CDR3 DNA: TGTGCCAGCAGCCAAATAGACTACACAGATACGCAGTATTTT.

The V call is TRBV19, the J call TRBJ1-3; D is possibly TRBD1 (5 bases). Germline V gene data show CDR1 as LNHDA and CDR2 as SQIVND (reference sequence). Trimming removed 4 bases from V and 5 bases from J, with 15 bases in between. This CDR3 contains 15 residues. DNA for the CDR3: TGTGCCAGTAGTACGGAGGGGACCGTAAGAAACACCATATATTTT. It yields the protein CASSTEGTVRNTIYF.

This chain connects TRBV28 to TRBJ1-2; TRBD1 matches 9 bases. V lost 4 bases, J lost 7 bases, and 10 bases stayed unmatched. Germline V gene lookup returns CDR1 MDHEN and CDR2 SYDVKM. CDR3 length: 15 amino acids. CDR3 DNA: TGTGCCAGCAGTTACGTGTTACAGGGGGCCAGTGGCTACACCTTC. It specifies CASSYVLQGASGYTF.

The V call is TRBV19, the J call TRBJ2-7, with a weak D call TRBD2 (6 bases). CDR1 is LNHDA and CDR2 is SQIVND in the germline V gene (reference sequence). The V end lost 3 bases, the J end lost 2 bases, and 17 bases lay between the germline ends. This CDR3 has 16 amino acids. Here the CDR3 reads CASSIEYGGATYEQYF. CDR3 in DNA: TGTGCCAGTAGTATTGAATATGGCGGGGCCACCTACGAGCAGTACTTC.

The count of this clone is one. The chain is built from TRBV7-6 and TRBJ1-3; D gene unclear. The V end lost 1 base, the J end lost 2 bases, and 6 bases lay between the germline ends. The germline V gene has CDR1 SGHVS and CDR2 FNYEAQ. The CDR3 runs 14 residues. CDR3 sequence reads: CASSLGTAGNTIYF. The CDR3 DNA is TGTGCCAGCAGCTTAGGAACGGCTGGAAACACCATATATTTT.

The chain is built from TRBV18 and TRBJ1-6; unclear D gene. CDR3 size: 15 residues. V was trimmed by 1 base and J by 4 bases, leaving 8 bases between them. Looked up from germline, CDR1 is KGHSH and CDR2 is LQKENI. The DNA of the CDR3 is TGTGCCAGCTCACCACGACAACAGTATAATTCACCCCTCCACTTT. Translation gives CASSPRQQYNSPLHF.

V is TRBV6-5 and J is TRBJ1-1; D gene ambiguous. The V gene lost 6 bases and the J gene lost 13 bases, with 18 bases spanning the gap. Germline lookup yields CDR1 MNHEY and CDR2 SVGAGI. This CDR3 region has 12 residues. CDR3 in amino acids: CASRSGLEGCFF. The CDR3 DNA follows: TGTGCCAGCAGATCAGGCTTGGAGGGTTGTTTCTTT.

The chain has TRBV28 and TRBJ2-7, with D perhaps TRBD2 (5 bases). V was clipped by 3 bases and J by 6 bases, with 12 bases between them. The CDR3 is 13 residues long. Germline V gene lookup returns CDR1 MDHEN and CDR2 SYDVKM. The CDR3 coding sequence is TGTGCCAGCAGTTTGGACTCTCTCGGCGAGCAGTACTTC. Its protein product is CASSLDSLGEQYF.

As concerns this clone: Other DNA sequences in this specimen translate into the identical CDR3. The V call is TRBV28, the J call TRBJ1-1; no definite D call. The CDR3 is made up of 12 amino acids. CDR1 and CDR2 from the germline V gene are MDHEN and SYDVKM. V shed 5 bases and J shed 0 bases, with 4 bases lying between them. In DNA form, the CDR3 reads TGTGCCAGCAGTCGGTTGAACACTGAAGCTTTCTTT. Its translation: CASSRLNTEAFF.

V usage is TRBV5-1 and J usage is TRBJ2-5; 16 nucleotides align to TRBD2. V gave up 4 bases and J gave up 5 bases; unmatched junction bases: 8. The CDR3 is 17 residues long. The germline V gene encodes CDR1 SGHRS and CDR2 YFSETQ. CDR3 sequence reads: CASSPGTSGREWETQYF. CDR3 nucleotide sequence: TGCGCCAGCAGCCCTGGGACTAGCGGGAGGGAATGGGAGACCCAGTACTTC.

This clone was seen a few times. The chain has TRBV6-5 and TRBJ1-3; D is possibly TRBD1 (5 bases). The V end was cut by 5 bases, the J end by 6 bases, with 17 bases between. Germline V gene data show CDR1 as MNHEY and CDR2 as SVGAGI. The CDR3 extends over 15 amino acids. The CDR3 coding sequence is TGTGCCAGCAGTCCGAGACGGACAAGCATAAACACCATATATTTT. Protein product: CASSPRRTSINTIYF.

The V call is TRBV7-2, the J call TRBJ2-4; 8 bases are a match to TRBD2. The CDR3 is 17 amino acids. The V gene's germline CDR1 is SGHTA and CDR2 FQGNSA. J was trimmed by 0 bases and V by 8 bases; bases with no gene match: 12. The CDR3 sequence: CASGPGGSALAKNIQYF. The CDR3 bases are TGTGCCAGCGGACCGGGGGGGTCAGCGTTAGCCAAAAACATTCAGTACTTC.

The chain couples TRBV7-2 to TRBJ2-2, with 8 bases matching TRBD1. V lost 2 bases, J lost 7 bases, and 6 bases stayed unmatched. The CDR3 is 15 residues long. Germline lookup yields CDR1 SGHTA and CDR2 FQGNSA. CDR3 amino acids: CASSLSGTGFGELFF. The CDR3 bases are TGTGCCAGCAGCTTATCCGGGACAGGTTTCGGGGAGCTGTTTTTT.

The CDR3 sequence: CASSLDGTSGRISYNEQFF. In DNA, the CDR3 is TGTGCCAGCAGCTTAGACGGGACTAGCGGGAGAATCTCCTACAATGAGCAGTTCTTC. The chain joins TRBV11-2 to TRBJ2-1, with 14 bases fitting TRBD2. V shed 0 bases, J shed 0 bases, and the junction held 4 bases outside the gene matches. Germline V gene data show CDR1 as SGHAT and CDR2 as FQNNGV. This CDR3 has 19 residues.

V gene TRBV6-5 combines with J gene TRBJ1-5; tentatively, D is TRBD1 (5 bases). V was trimmed by 6 bases and J by 11 bases, leaving 23 bases between them. This CDR3 contains 15 residues. Germline CDR1 is MNHEY and CDR2 is SVGAGI. The CDR3: CASSRQRDDRRSQHF. The DNA of the CDR3 is TGTGCCAGCAGCAGACAGCGCGACGATCGGCGGTCCCAGCATTTT.

The gene calls are TRBV18 and TRBJ1-1, with 8 bases fitting TRBD1. CDR1 KGHSH and CDR2 LQKENI come from the germline V gene. This CDR3 comprises 16 residues. V shed 3 bases, J shed 1 base, and the junction held 7 bases outside the gene matches. DNA for the CDR3: TGTGCCAGCTCACCTCGGACAGGGAGTGGGAACACTGAAGCTTTCTTT. Amino acid sequence: CASSPRTGSGNTEAFF.